This T cell receptor beta chain emerged from a study of blood T cells in healthy people across ages. Study-wide background: For every two T cells, template switching captured about one barcoded beta molecule.

Healthy Caucasian individuals from Russia aged about 6 to 100 were enrolled as donors. Each sample provided at least 5 micrograms of extracted total RNA. Germline values: CDR1 SGHRS, CDR2 YFSETQ. Trimming took 4 bases from V and 4 from J, leaving 14 bases between them. This CDR3 is 14 amino acids long. Then a second PCR, running roughly 7 to 12 cycles, was carried out with a sample-barcoded 5' primer and a J-beta primer mix. Via MiXCR, TCRdb re-called the 5' RACE reads, giving one row per CDR3 protein. The sample yields fewer than 2,000,000 distinct CDR3 sequences, roughly 32% seen once. The sample consisted of blood. This TCR was sampled from a woman in her thirties in good health. The V call is TRBV5-1, the J call TRBJ1-2; possibly TRBD1 for D (5 bases). CDR3 sequence (DNA): TGCGCCAGCAGCAAAGGGGATATCGGCTATGGCTACACCTTC. Protein: CASSKGDIGYGYTF.